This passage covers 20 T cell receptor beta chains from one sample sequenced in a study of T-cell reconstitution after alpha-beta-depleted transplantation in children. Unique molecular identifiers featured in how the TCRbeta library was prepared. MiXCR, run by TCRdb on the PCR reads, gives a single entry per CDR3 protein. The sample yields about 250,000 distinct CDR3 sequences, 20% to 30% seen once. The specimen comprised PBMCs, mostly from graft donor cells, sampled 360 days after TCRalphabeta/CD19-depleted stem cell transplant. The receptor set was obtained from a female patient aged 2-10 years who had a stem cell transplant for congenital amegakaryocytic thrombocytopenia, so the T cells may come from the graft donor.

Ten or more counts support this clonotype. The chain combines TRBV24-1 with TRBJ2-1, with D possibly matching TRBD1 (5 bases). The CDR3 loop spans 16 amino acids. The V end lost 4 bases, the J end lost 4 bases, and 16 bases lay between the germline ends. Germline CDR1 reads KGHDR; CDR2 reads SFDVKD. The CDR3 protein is CATSDPDRRKYNEQFF. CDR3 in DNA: TGTGCCACCAGTGACCCCGACAGAAGGAAATACAATGAGCAGTTCTTC.

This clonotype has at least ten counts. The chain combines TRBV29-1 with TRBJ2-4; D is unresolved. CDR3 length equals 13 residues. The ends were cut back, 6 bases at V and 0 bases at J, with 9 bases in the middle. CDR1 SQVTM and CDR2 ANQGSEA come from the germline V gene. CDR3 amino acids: CSVAGLAKNIQYF. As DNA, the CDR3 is TGCAGCGTCGCCGGATTAGCCAAAAACATTCAGTACTTC.

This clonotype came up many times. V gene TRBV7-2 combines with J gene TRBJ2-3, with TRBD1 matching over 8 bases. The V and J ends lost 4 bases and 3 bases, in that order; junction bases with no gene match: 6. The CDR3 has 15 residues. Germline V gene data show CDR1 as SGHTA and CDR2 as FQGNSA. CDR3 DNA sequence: TGTGCCAGCAGCTCGGACAGGGATTTTACAGATACGCAGTATTTT. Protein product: CASSSDRDFTDTQYF.

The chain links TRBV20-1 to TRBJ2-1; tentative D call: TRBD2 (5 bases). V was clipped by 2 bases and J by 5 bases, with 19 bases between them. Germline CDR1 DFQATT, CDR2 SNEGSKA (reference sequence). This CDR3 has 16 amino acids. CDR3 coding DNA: TGCAGTGCTAGATTCCTCCCGGGGAAGGATGACAATGAGCAGTTCTTC. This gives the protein CSARFLPGKDDNEQFF.

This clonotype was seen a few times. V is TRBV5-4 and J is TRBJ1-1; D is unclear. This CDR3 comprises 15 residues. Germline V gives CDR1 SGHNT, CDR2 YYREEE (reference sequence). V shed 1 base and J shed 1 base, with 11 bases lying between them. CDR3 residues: CASSLTRNKNTEAFF. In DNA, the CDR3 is TGTGCCAGCAGCTTGACCCGAAACAAGAACACTGAAGCTTTCTTT.

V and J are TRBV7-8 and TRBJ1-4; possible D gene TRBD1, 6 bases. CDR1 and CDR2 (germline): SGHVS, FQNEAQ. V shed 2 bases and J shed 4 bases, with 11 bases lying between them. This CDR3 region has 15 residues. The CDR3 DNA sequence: TGTGCCAGCAGCTTAATTACAGGGTTTAATGAAAAACTGTTTTTT. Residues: CASSLITGFNEKLFF.

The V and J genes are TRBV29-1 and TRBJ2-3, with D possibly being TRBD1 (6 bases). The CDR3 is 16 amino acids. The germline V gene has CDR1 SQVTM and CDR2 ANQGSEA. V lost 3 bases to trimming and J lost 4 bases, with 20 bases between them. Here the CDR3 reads CSVDFGVTGTADTQYF. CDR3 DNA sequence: TGCAGCGTTGATTTTGGCGTGACAGGTACGGCAGATACGCAGTATTTT.

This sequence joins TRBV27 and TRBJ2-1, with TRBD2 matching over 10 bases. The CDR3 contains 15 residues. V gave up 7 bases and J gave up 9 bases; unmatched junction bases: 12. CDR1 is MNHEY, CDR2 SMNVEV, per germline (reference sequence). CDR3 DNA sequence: TGTGCCAGCACTAAGGGGACTAGCGTGAAGGGTGAGCAGTTCTTC. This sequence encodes CASTKGTSVKGEQFF.

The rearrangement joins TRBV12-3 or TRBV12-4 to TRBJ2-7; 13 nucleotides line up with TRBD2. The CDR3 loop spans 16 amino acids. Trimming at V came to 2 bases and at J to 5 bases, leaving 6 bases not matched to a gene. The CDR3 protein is CASSLRELAGGNEQYF. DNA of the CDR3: TGTGCCAGCAGTTTACGGGAACTAGCGGGAGGGAACGAGCAGTACTTC.

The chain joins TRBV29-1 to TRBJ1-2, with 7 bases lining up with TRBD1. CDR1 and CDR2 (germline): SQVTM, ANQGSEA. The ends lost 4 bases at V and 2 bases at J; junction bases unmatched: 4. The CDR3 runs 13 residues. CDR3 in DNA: TGCAGCGTTGCCAGGGGGACCAACTATGGCTACACCTTC. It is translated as CSVARGTNYGYTF.

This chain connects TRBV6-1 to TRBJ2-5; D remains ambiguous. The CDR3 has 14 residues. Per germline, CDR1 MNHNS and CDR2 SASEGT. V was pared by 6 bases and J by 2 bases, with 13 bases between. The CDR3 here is CASSSGRSQETQYF. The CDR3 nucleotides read TGTGCCAGCAGCTCTGGCCGGAGTCAAGAGACCCAGTACTTC.

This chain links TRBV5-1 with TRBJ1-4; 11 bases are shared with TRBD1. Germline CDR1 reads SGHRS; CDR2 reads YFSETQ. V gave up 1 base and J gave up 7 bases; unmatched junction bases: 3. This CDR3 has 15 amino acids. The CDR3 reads CASSLLGQGVEKLFF. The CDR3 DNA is TGCGCCAGCAGCTTGTTGGGACAGGGGGTTGAAAAACTGTTTTTT. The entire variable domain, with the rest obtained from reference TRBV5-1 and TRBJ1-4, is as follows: KAGVTQTPRYLIKTRGQQVTLSCSPISGHRSVSWYQQTPGQGLQFLFEYFSETQRNKGNFPGRFSGRQFSNSRSEMNVSTLELGDSALYLCASSLLGQGVEKLFFGSGTQLSVL.

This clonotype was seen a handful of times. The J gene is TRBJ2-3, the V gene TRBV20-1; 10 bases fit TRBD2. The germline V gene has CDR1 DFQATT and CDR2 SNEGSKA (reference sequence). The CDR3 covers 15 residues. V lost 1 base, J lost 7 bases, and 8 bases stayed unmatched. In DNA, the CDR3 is TGCAGTGCTAGAGGGCGGAGCGGGAGGGAGAATACGCAGTATTTT. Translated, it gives CSARGRSGRENTQYF.

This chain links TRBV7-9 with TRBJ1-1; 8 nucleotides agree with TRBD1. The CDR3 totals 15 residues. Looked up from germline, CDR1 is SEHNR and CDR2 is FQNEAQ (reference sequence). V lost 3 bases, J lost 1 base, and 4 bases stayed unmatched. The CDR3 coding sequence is TGTGCCAGCAGCTTTCAAACAGGGGGGAACACTGAAGCTTTCTTT. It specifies CASSFQTGGNTEAFF.

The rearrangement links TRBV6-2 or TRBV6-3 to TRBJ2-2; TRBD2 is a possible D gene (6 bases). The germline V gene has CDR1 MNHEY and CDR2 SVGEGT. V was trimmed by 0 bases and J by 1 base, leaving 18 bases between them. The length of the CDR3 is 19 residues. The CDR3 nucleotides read TGTGCCAGCAGTTACTCGAAAATCGCACTAGCAGTGAACACCGGGGAGCTGTTTTTT. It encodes CASSYSKIALAVNTGELFF.

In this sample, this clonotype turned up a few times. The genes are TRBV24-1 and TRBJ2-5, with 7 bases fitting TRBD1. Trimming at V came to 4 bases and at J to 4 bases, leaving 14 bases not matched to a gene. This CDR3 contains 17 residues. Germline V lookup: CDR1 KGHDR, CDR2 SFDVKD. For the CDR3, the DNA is TGTGCCACCAGTGAACCCCGACAGGGTCGAGGTGGAGAGACCCAGTACTTC. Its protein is CATSEPRQGRGGETQYF.

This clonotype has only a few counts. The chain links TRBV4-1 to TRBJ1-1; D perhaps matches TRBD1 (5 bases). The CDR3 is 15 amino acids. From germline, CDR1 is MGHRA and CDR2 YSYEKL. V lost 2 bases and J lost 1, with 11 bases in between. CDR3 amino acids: CASSQPGGENTEAFF. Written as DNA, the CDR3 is TGCGCCAGCAGCCAACCGGGAGGGGAGAACACTGAAGCTTTCTTT.

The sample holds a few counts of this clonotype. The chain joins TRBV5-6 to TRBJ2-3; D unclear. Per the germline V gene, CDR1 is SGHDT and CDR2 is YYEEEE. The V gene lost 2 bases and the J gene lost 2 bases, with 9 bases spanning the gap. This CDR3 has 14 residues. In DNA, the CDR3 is TGTGCCAGCAGCTTCGAGAGGACCACAGATACGCAGTATTTT. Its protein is CASSFERTTDTQYF. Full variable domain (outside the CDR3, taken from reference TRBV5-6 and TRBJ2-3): DAGVTQSPTHLIKTRGQQVTLRCSPKSGHDTVSWYQQALGQGPQFIFQYYEEEERQRGNFPDRFSGHQFPNYSSELNVNALLLGDSALYLCASSFERTTDTQYFGPGTRLTVL.

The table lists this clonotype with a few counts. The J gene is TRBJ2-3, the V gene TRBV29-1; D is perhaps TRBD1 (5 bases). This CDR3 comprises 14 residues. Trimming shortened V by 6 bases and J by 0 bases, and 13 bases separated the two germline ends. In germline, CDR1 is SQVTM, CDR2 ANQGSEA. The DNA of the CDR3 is TGCAGCGTGGGTCAGGGTCTGAGCACAGATACGCAGTATTTT. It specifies CSVGQGLSTDTQYF.

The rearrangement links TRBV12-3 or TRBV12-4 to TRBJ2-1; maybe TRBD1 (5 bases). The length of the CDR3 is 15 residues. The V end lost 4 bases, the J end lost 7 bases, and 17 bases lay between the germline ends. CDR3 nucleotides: TGTGCCAGCAGTTCGGACATCCCGTCCGGGAATGAGCAGTTCTTC. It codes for CASSSDIPSGNEQFF.